Listed here are 3 T cell receptor beta chains from one sample, sequenced in a study of T and B cells in COVID-19 patients (TCRdb year 2020). Sequencing instrument: Illumina MiSeq. TRB rearrangements were amplified by multiplex PCR with BIOMED2 TRB-A/B primer pools. The public reads were reprocessed in TCRdb via fastp at Q25 and MiXCR, keeping in-frame beta chains. Duplicate CDR3 protein sequences are folded into a single record with the most common DNA and genes. The sample table shows 12,000 to 15,000 distinct CDR3 sequences, and roughly 28% are seen once. The top ten constitute nearly 7% of the sample. TRB repertoires were amplified using about 240-550 ng of genomic DNA isolated from blood. Sequencing was done on a sample of blood. The origin of the receptors is a human donor who had recovered from COVID-19.

The V call is TRBV7-9, the J call TRBJ2-7; D perhaps matches TRBD1 (5 bases). This CDR3 is built from 13 residues. Germline-derived CDR1 and CDR2 are SEHNR and FQNEAQ (reference sequence). V lost 2 bases to trimming and J lost 6 bases, with 11 bases between them. The CDR3 reads CASSLISGSEQYF. CDR3 bases: TGTGCCAGCAGCTTAATTTCAGGGTCCGAGCAGTACTTC.

This clonotype was seen a handful of times. This chain uses TRBV28 with TRBJ2-1; 12 bases are a match to TRBD2. The CDR3 runs to 20 residues. Germline values: CDR1 MDHEN, CDR2 SYDVKM. V lost 2 bases to trimming and J lost 3 bases; unmatched junction nucleotides: 14. The CDR3 here is CASSLNYLAGGPVLYNEQFF. In DNA form, the CDR3 reads TGTGCCAGCAGTTTAAATTATCTAGCGGGAGGGCCAGTACTCTACAATGAGCAGTTCTTC.

Judged by abundance, this clonotype is medium-sized (0.01 to 0.1%). The gene calls are TRBV5-1 and TRBJ2-1; 7 bases align to TRBD2. Looked up from germline, CDR1 is SGHRS and CDR2 is YFSETQ. Germline trimming cut 0 bases from V and 0 bases from J; bases unmatched to any gene: 6. The CDR3 has 17 amino acids. The CDR3 sequence is CASSLEASGSSYNEQFF. In nucleotides, the CDR3 is TGCGCCAGCAGCTTGGAGGCTAGCGGTAGCTCCTACAATGAGCAGTTCTTC.